The rows below give T cell receptor beta chains drawn from one sample of a study of spatial heterogeneity in lung cancer. TCRdb re-derived calls from the 5' RACE reads in MiXCR, one entry per CDR3 protein. This table has tens of thousands of distinct CDR3 sequences, approximately 12% appearing once. This specimen was PBMCs, taken at surgery. These receptor sequences come from a male donor with early-stage non-small cell lung cancer. CDR3s include the opening cysteine and the closing phenylalanine or tryptophan. The D gene is left open where the match is weak. The size field is filled for only some rows; it gives once, few, many or a size class.

J gene	clone size	V gene	D gene	CDR3 protein	CDR3 DNA
TRBJ2-7	few	TRBV11-2	TRBD1	CASSFFPGQKNYEQYF	TGTGCCAGCAGCTTTTTTCCGGGACAGAAAAATTACGAGCAGTACTTC
TRBJ1-5	few	TRBV29-1	.	CSVVEGSSNQPQHF	TGCAGCGTGGTGGAGGGCAGTAGCAATCAGCCCCAGCATTTT
TRBJ1-2	many	TRBV5-8	TRBD1	CASSLARTGSGYGYTF	TGTGCCAGCAGCTTGGCCCGGACAGGGTCAGGTTATGGCTACACCTTC
TRBJ1-1	few	TRBV6-5	.	CASKRDGNTEAFF	TGTGCCAGCAAAAGGGACGGGAACACTGAAGCTTTCTTT
TRBJ2-4	once	TRBV18	TRBD1	CASSLRDRLTLAKNIQYF	TGTGCCAGCTCACTCCGGGACAGGTTAACCCTAGCCAAAAACATTCAGTACTTC
TRBJ2-7	few	TRBV18	TRBD2	CASSPRRENYEQYF	TGTGCCAGCTCACCACGGCGGGAGAACTACGAGCAGTACTTC
TRBJ2-3	.	TRBV10-3	TRBD2	CAISESGGGAKDTQYF	TGTGCCATCAGTGAGTCGGGCGGGGGGGCCAAAGATACGCAGTATTTT
TRBJ1-3	few	TRBV12-3/TRBV12-4	.	CASSLGDGSGNTIYF	TGTGCCAGCAGTTTGGGGGACGGCTCTGGAAACACCATATATTTT
TRBJ2-7	.	TRBV20-1	.	CSARDLKLVVRYEQYF	TGCAGTGCTAGAGATCTCAAGTTAGTGGTTCGGTACGAGCAGTACTTC
TRBJ1-5	.	TRBV24-1	.	CATSDPAAGTNQPQHF	TGTGCCACCAGTGACCCTGCAGCGGGAACCAATCAGCCCCAGCATTTT
TRBJ2-3	few	TRBV9	TRBD2	CASSVLTSGSADTQYF	TGTGCCAGCAGCGTTCTGACTAGCGGCTCAGCAGATACGCAGTATTTT
TRBJ2-7	many	TRBV12-3/TRBV12-4	.	CASSPSREGPRQYF	TGTGCCAGCAGTCCCTCCAGGGAAGGACCACGGCAGTACTTC
TRBJ2-7	few	TRBV12-3/TRBV12-4	TRBD2	CASSRSSGDYEQYF	TGTGCCAGCAGCCGTTCTAGCGGTGACTACGAGCAGTACTTC
TRBJ2-7	many	TRBV7-9	TRBD2	CASSFSGLAREQYF	TGTGCCAGCAGCTTTAGCGGACTAGCGCGGGAGCAGTACTTC
TRBJ1-3	.	TRBV30	.	CAWNAGPGNTIYF	TGTGCCTGGAATGCGGGACCTGGAAACACCATATATTTT
TRBJ1-6	many	TRBV6-2/TRBV6-3	.	CASSYSVQSSPLHF	TGTGCCAGCAGTTACTCCGTTCAGTCTTCACCCCTCCACTTT
TRBJ1-5	few	TRBV3-1	.	CASSQGGSRNQPQHF	TGTGCCAGCAGCCAAGGGGGTTCGCGCAATCAGCCCCAGCATTTT
TRBJ1-1	many	TRBV6-5	.	CASSYSGSYTEAFF	TGTGCCAGCAGTTATTCTGGCAGTTACACTGAAGCTTTCTTT
TRBJ2-7	.	TRBV29-1	TRBD2	CSGTLADPYEQYF	TGCAGCGGCACACTAGCGGATCCCTACGAGCAGTACTTC
TRBJ2-5	.	TRBV4-3	.	CASSQDPAGWGETQYF	TGCGCCAGCAGCCAAGATCCGGCGGGATGGGGAGAGACCCAGTACTTC
TRBJ2-6	.	TRBV5-1	.	CASSAGQGIGGANVLTF	TGCGCCAGCAGCGCGGGACAAGGGATAGGTGGGGCCAACGTCCTGACTTTC
TRBJ2-7	few	TRBV18	TRBD1	CASSPSTGDPYEQYF	TGTGCCAGCTCACCCTCTACAGGGGACCCCTACGAGCAGTACTTC
TRBJ2-2	few	TRBV5-1	.	CASSFLNPDTGELFF	TGCGCCAGCAGCTTCCTTAACCCCGACACCGGGGAGCTGTTTTTT
TRBJ2-1	.	TRBV11-2	.	CASSLDWEARGYNEQFF	TGTGCCAGCAGCTTAGATTGGGAAGCTCGGGGGTACAATGAGCAGTTCTTC
TRBJ1-1	many	TRBV29-1	.	CSVEVGQGRTEAFF	TGCAGCGTTGAAGTAGGGCAGGGTAGAACTGAAGCTTTCTTT
TRBJ1-6	few	TRBV7-2	.	CASSRGGGYGSPLHF	TGTGCCAGCAGCAGGGGCGGCGGGTACGGTTCACCCCTCCACTTT
TRBJ2-7	few	TRBV12-3/TRBV12-4	TRBD1	CASSLGQGAPYEQYF	TGTGCCAGCAGCTTGGGACAGGGGGCCCCCTACGAGCAGTACTTC
TRBJ1-1	.	TRBV6-2/TRBV6-3	.	CASSYTGNTEAFF	TGTGCCAGCAGTTATACGGGGAACACTGAAGCTTTCTTT
TRBJ2-3	.	TRBV4-2	TRBD1	CASSQAGQSTDTQYF	TGTGCCAGCAGCCAAGCGGGACAGAGCACAGATACGCAGTATTTT
TRBJ2-1	many	TRBV24-1	.	CATSASALAEQFF	TGTGCCACCAGCGCCTCCGCTCTTGCTGAGCAGTTCTTC
TRBJ1-3	many	TRBV12-3/TRBV12-4	.	CASNSFSGNTIYF	TGTGCCAGCAACTCATTCTCTGGAAACACCATATATTTT
TRBJ2-6	few	TRBV7-2	.	CASSFRDTFSGANVLTF	TGTGCCAGCAGCTTCCGGGACACATTCTCTGGGGCCAACGTCCTGACTTTC
TRBJ2-7	.	TRBV3-1	.	CASSQERGRGSYDQYF	TGTGCCAGCAGCCAAGAACGAGGGAGAGGGTCCTACGACCAGTACTTC
TRBJ2-7	.	TRBV27	TRBD2	CASQTSGTSYEQYF	TGTGCCAGCCAGACTAGCGGGACGTCCTACGAGCAGTACTTC
TRBJ2-3	.	TRBV7-3	TRBD2	CASSPLLAGGINTQYF	TGTGCCAGCAGCCCGCTACTAGCGGGGGGGATAAATACGCAGTATTTT
TRBJ2-5	.	TRBV11-3	.	CASSLGRQGRETQYF	TGTGCCAGCAGCTTAGGAAGACAAGGGCGGGAGACCCAGTACTTC
TRBJ1-1	.	TRBV9	TRBD1	CASSTLDRGSTEAFF	TGTGCCAGCAGCACCCTCGACAGGGGGTCCACTGAAGCTTTCTTT
TRBJ1-1	.	TRBV9	.	CASSRAAEMNTEAFF	TGTGCCAGCAGCCGAGCCGCAGAGATGAACACTGAAGCTTTCTTT
TRBJ1-1	.	TRBV12-3/TRBV12-4	.	CASSFSGHTEAFF	TGTGCCAGCAGTTTTTCCGGGCACACTGAAGCTTTCTTT
TRBJ2-7	.	TRBV20-1	TRBD2	CSERGGQSGEQYF	TGCAGTGAGCGCGGGGGGCAGTCAGGCGAGCAGTACTTC
TRBJ2-3	many	TRBV7-2	TRBD2	CASSLGRGGRPSTDTQYF	TGTGCCAGCAGCTTAGGGCGGGGGGGCCGCCCTAGCACAGATACGCAGTATTTT
TRBJ2-3	few	TRBV20-1	TRBD2	CSAAIRGGADTQYF	TGCAGTGCTGCGATACGGGGGGGCGCAGATACGCAGTATTTT
TRBJ1-2	few	TRBV12-3/TRBV12-4	.	CASTLWGEGYTF	TGTGCCAGCACCCTCTGGGGGGAGGGCTACACCTTC
TRBJ1-1	few	TRBV7-3	.	CASSLFRANTEAFF	TGTGCCAGCAGCTTGTTTCGCGCGAACACTGAAGCTTTCTTT
TRBJ2-5	.	TRBV13	TRBD2	CASSTGLASETQYF	TGTGCCAGCAGCACAGGACTAGCTAGTGAGACCCAGTACTTC
TRBJ2-5	few	TRBV10-3	.	CAIRTSYQETQYF	TGTGCCATCAGAACAAGCTACCAAGAGACCCAGTACTTC
TRBJ1-6	many	TRBV10-2	TRBD1	CASRQARGQGNSPLHF	TGCGCCAGCAGACAAGCCAGGGGACAGGGTAATTCACCCCTCCACTTT
TRBJ1-6	few	TRBV7-2	.	CASSLFSADSNSPLHF	TGTGCCAGCAGCTTATTCAGTGCGGACAGCAATTCACCCCTCCACTTT
TRBJ2-7	few	TRBV6-5	TRBD1	CASRLRQGAFGEQYF	TGTGCCAGCAGACTCCGACAGGGGGCATTCGGGGAGCAGTACTTC
TRBJ2-1	.	TRBV11-2	.	CASSPTRRWDEHEQFF	TGTGCCAGCAGCCCCACCCGGAGGTGGGATGAGCATGAGCAGTTCTTC
TRBJ2-2	.	TRBV4-3	.	CASSQLGAHGLGTGELFF	TGCGCCAGCAGCCAACTGGGGGCGCATGGGCTCGGCACCGGGGAGCTGTTTTTT
TRBJ2-7	.	TRBV12-3/TRBV12-4	TRBD2	CASSRGLAGGYEQYF	TGTGCCAGCAGTCGAGGACTAGCGGGGGGCTACGAGCAGTACTTC
TRBJ2-1	.	TRBV29-1	TRBD2	CSVASGRDYEQFF	TGCAGCGTTGCTAGCGGGAGGGACTATGAGCAGTTCTTC
TRBJ2-4	.	TRBV20-1	.	CSARDRRYIQYF	TGCAGTGCTAGAGATCGGAGATACATTCAGTACTTC
TRBJ1-6	.	TRBV10-3	.	CAISELAGDGSPLHF	TGTGCCATCAGTGAGTTGGCAGGGGACGGTTCACCCCTCCACTTT
TRBJ2-3	few	TRBV28	.	CASSPATGRGDTQYF	TGTGCCAGCAGTCCTGCGACAGGGCGGGGAGATACGCAGTATTTT
TRBJ2-7	many	TRBV27	.	CASSATGFYEQYF	TGTGCCAGCAGTGCTACGGGGTTCTACGAGCAGTACTTC
TRBJ2-5	.	TRBV11-2	.	CASGLVGRIQETQYF	TGTGCCAGCGGACTCGTGGGACGGATCCAAGAGACCCAGTACTTC
TRBJ2-7	few	TRBV2	.	CASSAYEQYF	TGTGCCAGCAGTGCCTACGAGCAGTACTTC
TRBJ2-7	.	TRBV6-2/TRBV6-3	TRBD1	CASSYSTGASYEQYF	TGTGCCAGCAGTTACTCGACAGGGGCATCCTACGAGCAGTACTTC